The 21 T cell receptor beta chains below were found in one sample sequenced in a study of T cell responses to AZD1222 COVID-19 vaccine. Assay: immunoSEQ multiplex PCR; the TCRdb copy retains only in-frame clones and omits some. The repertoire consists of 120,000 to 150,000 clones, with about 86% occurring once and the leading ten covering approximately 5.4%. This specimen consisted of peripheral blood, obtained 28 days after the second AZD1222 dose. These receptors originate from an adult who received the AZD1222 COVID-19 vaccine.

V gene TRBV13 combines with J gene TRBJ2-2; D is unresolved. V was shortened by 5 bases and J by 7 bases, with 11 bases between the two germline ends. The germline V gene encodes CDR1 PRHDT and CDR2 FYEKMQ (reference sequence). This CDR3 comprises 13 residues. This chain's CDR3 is CASSPESSGELFF. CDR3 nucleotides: TGTGCCAGCAGCCCGGAGTCCAGCGGGGAGCTGTTTTTT. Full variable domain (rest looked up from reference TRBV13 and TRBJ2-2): AAGVIQSPRHLIKEKRETATLKCYPIPRHDTVYWYQQGPGQDPQFLISFYEKMQSDKGSIPDRFSAQQFSDYHSELNMSSLELGDSALYFCASSPESSGELFFGEGSRLTVL.

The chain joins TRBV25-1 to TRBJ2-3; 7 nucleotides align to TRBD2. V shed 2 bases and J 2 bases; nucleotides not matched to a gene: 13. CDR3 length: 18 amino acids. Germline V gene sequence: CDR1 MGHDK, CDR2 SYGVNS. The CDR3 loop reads CASSEHRDYPHFTDTQYF. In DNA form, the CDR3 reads TGTGCCAGCAGTGAACACCGGGACTATCCCCATTTCACAGATACGCAGTATTTT.

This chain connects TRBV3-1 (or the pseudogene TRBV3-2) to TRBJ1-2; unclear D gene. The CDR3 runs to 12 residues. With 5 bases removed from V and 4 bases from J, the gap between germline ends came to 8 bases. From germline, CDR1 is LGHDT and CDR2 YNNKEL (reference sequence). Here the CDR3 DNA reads TGTGCCAGCAGCGAACGGGGCTATGGCTACACCTTC. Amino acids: CASSERGYGYTF.

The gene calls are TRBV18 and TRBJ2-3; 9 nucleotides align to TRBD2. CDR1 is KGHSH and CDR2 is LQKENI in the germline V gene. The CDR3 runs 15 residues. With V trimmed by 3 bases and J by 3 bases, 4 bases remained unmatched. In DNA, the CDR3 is TGTGCCAGCTCACCGAGACTAGCGGCTACAGATACGCAGTATTTT. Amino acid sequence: CASSPRLAATDTQYF.

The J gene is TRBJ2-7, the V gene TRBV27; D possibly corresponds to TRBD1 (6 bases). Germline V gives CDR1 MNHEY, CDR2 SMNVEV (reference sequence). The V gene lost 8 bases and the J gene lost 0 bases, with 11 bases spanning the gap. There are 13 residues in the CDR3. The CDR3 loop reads CASVDRSSYEQYF. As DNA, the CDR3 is TGTGCCAGCGTTGACAGGAGCTCCTACGAGCAGTACTTC.

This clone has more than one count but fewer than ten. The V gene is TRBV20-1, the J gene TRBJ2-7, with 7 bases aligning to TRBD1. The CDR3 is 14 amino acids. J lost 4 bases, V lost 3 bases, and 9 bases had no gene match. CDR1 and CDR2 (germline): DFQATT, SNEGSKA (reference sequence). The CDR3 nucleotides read TGCAGTGCTAGTCGGACAGGTGCGATTTACGAGCAGTACTTC. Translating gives CSASRTGAIYEQYF.

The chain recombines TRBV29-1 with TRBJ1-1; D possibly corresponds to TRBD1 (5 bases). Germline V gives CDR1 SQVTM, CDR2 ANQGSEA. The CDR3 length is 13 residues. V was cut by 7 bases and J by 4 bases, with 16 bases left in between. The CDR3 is CSAGWGKVTEAFF. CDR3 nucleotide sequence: TGCAGCGCCGGTTGGGGGAAAGTCACTGAAGCTTTCTTT.

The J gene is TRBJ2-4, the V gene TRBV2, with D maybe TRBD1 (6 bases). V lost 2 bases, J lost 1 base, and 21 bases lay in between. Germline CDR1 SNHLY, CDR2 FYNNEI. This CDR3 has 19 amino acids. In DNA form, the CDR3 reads TGTGCCAGCAGTGAAACAAGGACAGCCTATCTAATCGCCAAAAACATTCAGTACTTC. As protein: CASSETRTAYLIAKNIQYF.

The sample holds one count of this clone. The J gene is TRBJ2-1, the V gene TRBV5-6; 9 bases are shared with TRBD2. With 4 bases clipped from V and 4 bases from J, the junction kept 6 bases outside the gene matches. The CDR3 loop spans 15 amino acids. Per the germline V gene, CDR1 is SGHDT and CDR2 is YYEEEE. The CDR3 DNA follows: TGTGCCAGCAGCGCCGGGACTAGCCGATACAATGAGCAGTTCTTC. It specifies CASSAGTSRYNEQFF.

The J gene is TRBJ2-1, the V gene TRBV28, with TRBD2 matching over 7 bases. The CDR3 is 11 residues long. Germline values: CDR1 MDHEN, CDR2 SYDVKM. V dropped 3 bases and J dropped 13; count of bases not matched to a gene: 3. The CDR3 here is CASSFWGGQFF. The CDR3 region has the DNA TGTGCCAGCAGTTTCTGGGGGGGTCAGTTCTTC.

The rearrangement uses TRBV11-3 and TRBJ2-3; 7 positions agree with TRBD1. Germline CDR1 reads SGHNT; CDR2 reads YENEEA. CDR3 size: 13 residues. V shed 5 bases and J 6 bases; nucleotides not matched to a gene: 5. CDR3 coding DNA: TGTGCCAGCAGCCAAGGGGGCCCCGATACGCAGTATTTT. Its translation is CASSQGGPDTQYF.

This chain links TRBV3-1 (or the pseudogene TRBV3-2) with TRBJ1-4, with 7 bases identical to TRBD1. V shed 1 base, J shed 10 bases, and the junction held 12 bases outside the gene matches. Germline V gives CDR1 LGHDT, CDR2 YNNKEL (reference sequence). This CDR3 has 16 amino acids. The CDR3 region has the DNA TGTGCCAGCAGCCAAGGGCCCGACAGGGAAGATCGAAAACTGTTTTTT. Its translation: CASSQGPDREDRKLFF.

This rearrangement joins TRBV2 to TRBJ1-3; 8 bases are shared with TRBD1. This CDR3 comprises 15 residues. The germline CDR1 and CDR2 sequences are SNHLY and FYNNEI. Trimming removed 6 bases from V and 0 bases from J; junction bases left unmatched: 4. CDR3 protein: CASRNTGGSGNTIYF. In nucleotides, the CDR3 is TGTGCCAGCAGAAACACAGGGGGCTCTGGAAACACCATATATTTT.

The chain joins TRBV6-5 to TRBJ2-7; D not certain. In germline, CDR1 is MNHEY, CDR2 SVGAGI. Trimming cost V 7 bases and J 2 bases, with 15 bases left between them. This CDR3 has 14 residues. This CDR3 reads CASMESTAAYEQYF. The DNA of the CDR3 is TGTGCCAGCATGGAGTCGACGGCAGCCTACGAGCAGTACTTC.

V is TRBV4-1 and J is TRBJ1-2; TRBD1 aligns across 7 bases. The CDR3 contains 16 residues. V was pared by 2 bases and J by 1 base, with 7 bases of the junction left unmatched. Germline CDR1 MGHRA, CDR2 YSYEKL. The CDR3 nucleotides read TGCGCCAGCAGCCAACAGGGGGTGCCCGTTAACTATGGCTACACCTTC. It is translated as CASSQQGVPVNYGYTF.

CDR3 region: CAWLQGVNSYEQYF. For the CDR3, the DNA is TGTGCCTGGCTACAGGGAGTAAACTCCTACGAGCAGTACTTC. The chain has TRBV30 and TRBJ2-7, with a weak D call TRBD1 (6 bases). Trimming pared 5 bases from V and 0 bases from J, leaving 14 bases between. This CDR3 has 14 amino acids. CDR1 GTSNPN and CDR2 SVGIG come from the germline V gene (reference sequence).

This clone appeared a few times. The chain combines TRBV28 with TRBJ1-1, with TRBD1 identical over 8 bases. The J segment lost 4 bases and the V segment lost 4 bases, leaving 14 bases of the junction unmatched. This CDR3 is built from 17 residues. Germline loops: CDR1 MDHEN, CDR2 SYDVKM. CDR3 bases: TGTGCCAGCAGTTCCCCCCGGGGCAGGGGGCAAGGCACTGAAGCTTTCTTT. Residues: CASSSPRGRGQGTEAFF.

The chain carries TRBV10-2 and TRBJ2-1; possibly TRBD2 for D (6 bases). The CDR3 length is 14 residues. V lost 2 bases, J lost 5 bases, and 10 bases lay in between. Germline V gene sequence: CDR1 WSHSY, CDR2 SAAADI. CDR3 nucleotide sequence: TGCGCCAGCAGTGAGAGGAGGGCCGACAATGAGCAGTTCTTC. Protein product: CASSERRADNEQFF.

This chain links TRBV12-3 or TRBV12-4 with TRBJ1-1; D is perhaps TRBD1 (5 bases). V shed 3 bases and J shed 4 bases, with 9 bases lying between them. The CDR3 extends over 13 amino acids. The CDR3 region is CASSFGGGTEAFF. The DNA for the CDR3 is TGTGCCAGCAGTTTCGGCGGGGGCACTGAAGCTTTCTTT.

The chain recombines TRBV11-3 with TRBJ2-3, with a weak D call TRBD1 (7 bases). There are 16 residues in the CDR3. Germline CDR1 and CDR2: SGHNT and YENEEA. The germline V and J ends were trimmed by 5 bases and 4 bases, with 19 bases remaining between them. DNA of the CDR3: TGTGCCAGCAGCCCAGGGGGGCGGGGTAGCGCAGATACGCAGTATTTT. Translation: CASSPGGRGSADTQYF.

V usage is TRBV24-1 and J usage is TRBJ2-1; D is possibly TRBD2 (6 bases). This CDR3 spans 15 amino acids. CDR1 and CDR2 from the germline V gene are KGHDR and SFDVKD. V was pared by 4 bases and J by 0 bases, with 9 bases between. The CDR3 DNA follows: TGTGCCACCAGTGAGGGAGGTTACTCCTACAATGAGCAGTTCTTC. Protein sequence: CATSEGGYSYNEQFF.